This TCR beta chain appears in the sequencing data of a study of shared clonotypes between healthy human individuals. Study details: There were three CD4 naive, three CD4 memory, two CD8 naive and one CD8 memory plates per donor.

Donors were healthy HIV-negative adults without recently reported acute infections or vaccinations. A split of CD4+ cells into CD45RA+ naive and CD45RA-negative memory subsets was performed. Evenly divided among several immunoSEQ plates was the genomic DNA of each subset. The protocol was immunoSEQ multiplex PCR, while the TCRdb copy is restricted to in-frame clones and leaves out a portion. The sample lists around 1.1 million clones, approximately 77% occurring once. Unmatched junction bases numbered 0, after V lost 4 bases and J lost 4 bases. Per germline, CDR1 MNHNY and CDR2 SVGAGI (reference sequence). The CDR3 covers 13 residues. Concerning this clone itself: This specimen includes other DNA sequences encoding the same CDR3.

The chain combines TRBV6-6 with TRBJ2-2; 7 nucleotides agree with TRBD2. Material for sequencing was memory CD4+ T cells from PBMCs. Sample subset: CD45RA-negative fraction. The origin of this receptor is a man between 18 and 29 years old in good health. Some clones in this sample may be carry-over from other donors' samples. CDR3 DNA: TGTGCCAGCAGTTCGGGGGGCACCGGGGAGCTGTTTTTT. Its translation: CASSSGGTGELFF.